The text below deals with one T cell receptor beta chain. These data belong to a study of blood T cell repertoires in COVID-19. Study-level information: Collection of acute and convalescent COVID-19 samples took place in the United States, Italy and Spain. Nucleic acid was either cDNA or gDNA, and it came from T cells, B-cell-depleted T cells, or PBMCs.

Measured with immunoSEQ multiplex PCR; TCRdb has only the in-frame clones, and not every one. This table holds 150,000 or so clones, around nine tenths found once. The CDR3 has 14 amino acids. Germline V CDR1 and CDR2: SGHAT, FQNNGV. V dropped 5 bases and J dropped 5; count of bases not matched to a gene: 6. This clonotype originated in a woman in her seventies with COVID-19, enrolled during active disease. The sample taken for sequencing was peripheral blood. This chain uses TRBV11-2 with TRBJ2-7, with 10 bases lining up with TRBD1. Written as DNA, the CDR3 is TGTGCCAGCAGCCTAAGGGACAGGGGCCACGAGCAGTACTTC. Amino acids: CASSLRDRGHEQYF. Based on the CDR3 plus reference TRBV11-2 and TRBJ2-7, the full variable domain is EAGVAQSPRYKIIEKRQSVAFWCNPISGHATLYWYQQILGQGPKLLIQFQNNGVVDDSQLPKDRFSAERLKGVDSTLKIQPAKLEDSAVYLCASSLRDRGHEQYFGPGTRLTVT.